These 21 T cell receptor beta chains share one sample of origin, sequenced in a study of blood T cell repertoires in COVID-19. TCRdb's table, derived via immunoSEQ multiplex PCR, lists solely in-frame clones and lacks some. This table holds about 210,000 clones, approximately 80% found once. The specimen was peripheral blood. The source is a human donor in a cohort sampled during active COVID-19.

The V and J genes are TRBV28 and TRBJ2-7; 8 nucleotides agree with TRBD1. The junction had 13 bases not matched to a gene; V was cut back by 4 bases and J by 8 bases. The CDR3 has 15 amino acids. The germline gives CDR1 MDHEN, CDR2 SYDVKM. CDR3 nucleotide sequence: TGTGCCAGCAGTTCACGGACAGGGAGGAGTAGGAAGCAGTACTTC. Amino acids: CASSSRTGRSRKQYF.

V gene TRBV7-2 combines with J gene TRBJ2-2; no clear D. V was cut by 1 base and J by 9 bases, with 9 bases left in between. Germline CDR1 is SGHTA and CDR2 is FQGNSA. The CDR3 is made up of 13 amino acids. The CDR3 DNA reads as TGTGCCAGCAGCTTAGTTGAGTTCAGGGAGCTGTTTTTT. The encoded protein is CASSLVEFRELFF.

CDR3 bases: TGTGCCATCAGTCCGGGACAGGGGGCGGGGAACACTGAAGCTTTCTTT. Encoded protein: CAISPGQGAGNTEAFF. The chain has TRBV10-3 and TRBJ1-1, with 12 positions matching TRBD1. Germline CDR1 and CDR2: ENHRY and SYGVKD. After removal of 5 bases from V and 1 base from J, the junction contained 5 bases not matched to a gene. This CDR3 contains 16 residues.

This clone was picked up a small number of times. CDR3 in amino acids: CASSLVGGSYGYTF. DNA for the CDR3: TGTGCCAGCAGCTTAGTCGGAGGAAGCTATGGCTACACCTTC. This sequence joins TRBV7-9 and TRBJ1-2, with D hard to call. Trimming left V 1 base short and J 4 bases short, with 10 bases between. Germline CDR1 reads SEHNR; CDR2 reads FQNEAQ (reference sequence). The CDR3 extends over 14 amino acids.

CDR3 bases: TGTGCCAGCAGTGTGGGACAGCTCAACTATGGCTACACCTTC. It codes for CASSVGQLNYGYTF. The J gene is TRBJ1-2, the V gene TRBV25-1, with TRBD1 identical over 7 bases. In germline, CDR1 is MGHDK, CDR2 SYGVNS. CDR3 length equals 14 residues. Trimming removed 4 bases from V and 2 bases from J; junction bases left unmatched: 4.

V gene TRBV4-1 combines with J gene TRBJ1-1; D is uncertain. The CDR3 length is 15 residues. Trimming stripped 1 base from V and 3 bases from J, with 12 bases between. From germline, CDR1 is MGHRA and CDR2 YSYEKL. The CDR3 is CASSQAGRVYTEAFF. The CDR3 DNA follows: TGCGCCAGCAGCCAAGCGGGAAGGGTTTACACTGAAGCTTTCTTT.

V and J are TRBV7-2 and TRBJ1-2; 8 nucleotides line up with TRBD1. The CDR3 totals 15 residues. J was trimmed by 3 bases and V by 2 bases; bases with no gene match: 5. The V gene's germline CDR1 is SGHTA and CDR2 FQGNSA. CDR3 nucleotides: TGTGCCAGCAGCTTAATGAGGACAGGGCACTATGGCTACACCTTC. Its protein is CASSLMRTGHYGYTF.

The CDR3, as DNA: TGTGCCAGCAGCTTTTATGGGGGACAGGGTACCTACGAGCAGTACTTC. It encodes CASSFYGGQGTYEQYF. The genes are TRBV5-6 and TRBJ2-7, with TRBD1 identical over 9 bases. Germline values: CDR1 SGHDT, CDR2 YYEEEE. The CDR3 has 16 amino acids. V lost 2 bases and J lost 2; bases outside the gene matches: 8.

V usage is TRBV7-8 and J usage is TRBJ2-3; D not resolved. Germline lookup yields CDR1 SGHVS and CDR2 FQNEAQ. The V gene lost 2 bases and the J gene lost 0 bases, with 12 bases spanning the gap. This CDR3 spans 16 amino acids. CDR3 residues: CASSLRVPLSTDTQYF. CDR3 coding DNA: TGTGCCAGCAGCTTAAGAGTTCCCCTCAGCACAGATACGCAGTATTTT.

In DNA form, the CDR3 reads TGTGCCAGCAGATCTGACAATGAGCAGTTCTTC. Translation: CASRSDNEQFF. The chain combines TRBV25-1 with TRBJ2-1, with D uncertain. V lost 6 bases and J 5 bases, leaving 5 bases between the germline ends. Looked up from germline, CDR1 is MGHDK and CDR2 is SYGVNS. The CDR3 runs 11 residues.

The chain links TRBV5-4 to TRBJ2-7; TRBD1 might be the D (6 bases). CDR1 is SGHNT, CDR2 YYREEE, per germline (reference sequence). CDR3 size: 13 residues. V was cut by 4 bases and J by 5 bases, with 13 bases left in between. CDR3 nucleotides: TGTGCCAGCAGCCGACCCAGGGGTAACGAGCAGTACTTC. This encodes CASSRPRGNEQYF.

V is TRBV10-3 and J is TRBJ1-2, with 7 bases lining up with TRBD1. Germline CDR1 and CDR2: ENHRY and SYGVKD. V shed 11 bases and J 0 bases; nucleotides not matched to a gene: 6. The CDR3 is made up of 13 amino acids. CDR3 amino acids: CAGKTGTNYGYTF. In DNA, the CDR3 is TGTGCCGGAAAGACAGGGACTAACTATGGCTACACCTTC.

The chain carries TRBV11-3 and TRBJ2-1; possible D gene TRBD2, 6 bases. This CDR3 spans 16 amino acids. V lost 3 bases and J 6 bases, leaving 18 bases between the germline ends. Germline-derived CDR1 and CDR2 are SGHNT and YENEEA. In nucleotides, the CDR3 is TGTGCCAGCAGCTTCTCGGGGAGTTTGACTAGCAATGAGCAGTTCTTC. Protein sequence: CASSFSGSLTSNEQFF.

The chain links TRBV19 to TRBJ2-3, with D possibly matching TRBD2 (5 bases). The CDR3 length is 10 residues. Trimming removed 8 bases from V and 6 bases from J, with 6 bases in between. Germline CDR1 LNHDA, CDR2 SQIVND (reference sequence). The CDR3 is CASSGDTQYF. In DNA form, the CDR3 reads TGTGCCAGTTCGGGGGATACGCAGTATTTT.

The chain recombines TRBV5-1 with TRBJ1-4; TRBD1 aligns across 7 bases. The CDR3 covers 16 residues. V lost 0 bases to trimming and J lost 8 bases; unmatched junction nucleotides: 10. In germline, CDR1 is SGHRS, CDR2 YFSETQ. The CDR3 nucleotides read TGCGCCAGCAGCTTGGCCAGGGGGGACAGAGGGGAAAAACTGTTTTTT. Translation: CASSLARGDRGEKLFF. The entire variable domain, with the rest obtained from reference TRBV5-1 and TRBJ1-4, is as follows: KAGVTQTPRYLIKTRGQQVTLSCSPISGHRSVSWYQQTPGQGLQFLFEYFSETQRNKGNFPGRFSGRQFSNSRSEMNVSTLELGDSALYLCASSLARGDRGEKLFFGSGTQLSVL.

This clone was detected only a few times. This chain connects TRBV5-1 to TRBJ2-1; D not certain. Germline V gene lookup returns CDR1 SGHRS and CDR2 YFSETQ. The CDR3 covers 14 residues. V dropped 4 bases and J dropped 0 bases, with 8 bases sitting between them. CDR3 in amino acids: CASSVASSYNEQFF. Written as DNA, the CDR3 is TGCGCCAGCAGCGTAGCTAGCTCCTACAATGAGCAGTTCTTC.

The chain couples TRBV6-5 to TRBJ1-6; TRBD1 might be the D (5 bases). Trimming cost V 6 bases and J 7 bases, with 13 bases left between them. Germline V gene lookup returns CDR1 MNHEY and CDR2 SVGAGI. CDR3 length equals 14 residues. CDR3 amino acids: CASRTGHGNSPLHF. The CDR3 DNA is TGTGCCAGCAGAACAGGACACGGAAATTCACCCCTCCACTTT.

This clone showed up just a few times. The chain has TRBV14 and TRBJ2-7, with TRBD1 matching over 8 bases. CDR1 and CDR2 (germline): SGHDN, FVKESK. CDR3 size: 18 residues. With V trimmed by 0 bases and J by 5 bases, 15 bases remained unmatched. The CDR3 spells CASSQDRGGVRGLDEQYF. CDR3 nucleotides: TGTGCCAGCAGCCAAGATCGGGGCGGTGTCAGGGGGCTGGACGAGCAGTACTTC.

The chain links TRBV5-1 to TRBJ2-5; 9 nucleotides line up with TRBD1. V was pared by 4 bases and J by 2 bases, with 6 bases of the junction left unmatched. CDR1 is SGHRS, CDR2 YFSETQ, per germline. CDR3 length: 15 residues. The chain's CDR3 is CASSQGQGQQETQYF. CDR3 DNA: TGCGCCAGCAGCCAAGGACAGGGGCAACAAGAGACCCAGTACTTC.

V is TRBV6-1 and J is TRBJ1-1; D unresolved. Trimming stripped 1 base from V and 0 bases from J, with 3 bases between. The CDR3 is 13 amino acids. Germline CDR1 MNHNS, CDR2 SASEGT. The CDR3, as DNA: TGTGCCAGCAGTGAAGTCATGAACACTGAAGCTTTCTTT. Encoded protein: CASSEVMNTEAFF.

The V call is TRBV24-1, the J call TRBJ2-3, with 7 bases aligning to TRBD2. CDR1 is KGHDR and CDR2 is SFDVKD in the germline V gene. V lost 5 bases and J lost 5; bases outside the gene matches: 3. This CDR3 has 13 residues. As DNA, the CDR3 is TGTGCCACCAGTGGGACTAGTGTAGATACGCAGTATTTT. This gives the protein CATSGTSVDTQYF.